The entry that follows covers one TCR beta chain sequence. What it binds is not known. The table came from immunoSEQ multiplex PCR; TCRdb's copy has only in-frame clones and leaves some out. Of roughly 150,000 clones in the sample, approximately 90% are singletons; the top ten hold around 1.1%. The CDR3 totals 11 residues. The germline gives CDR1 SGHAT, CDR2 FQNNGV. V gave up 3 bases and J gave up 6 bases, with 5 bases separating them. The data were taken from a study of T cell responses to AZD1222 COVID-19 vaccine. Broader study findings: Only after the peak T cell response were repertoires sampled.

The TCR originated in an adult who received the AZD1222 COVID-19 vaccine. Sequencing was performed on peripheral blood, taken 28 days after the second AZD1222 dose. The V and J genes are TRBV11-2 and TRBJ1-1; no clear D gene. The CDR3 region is CASSFAPEAFF. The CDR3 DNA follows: TGTGCCAGCAGCTTCGCACCTGAAGCTTTCTTT.